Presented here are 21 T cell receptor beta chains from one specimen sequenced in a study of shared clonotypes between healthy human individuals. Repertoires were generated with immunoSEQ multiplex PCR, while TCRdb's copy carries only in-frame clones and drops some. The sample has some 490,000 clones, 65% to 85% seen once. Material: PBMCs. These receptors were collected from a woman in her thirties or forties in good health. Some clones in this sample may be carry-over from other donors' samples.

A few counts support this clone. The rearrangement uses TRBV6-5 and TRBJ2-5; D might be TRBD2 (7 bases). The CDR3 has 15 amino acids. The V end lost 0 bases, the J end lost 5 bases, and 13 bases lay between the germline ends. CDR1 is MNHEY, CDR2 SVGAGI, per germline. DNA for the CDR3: TGTGCCAGCAGTTACTCGGGGGGGGCGGCGGAGACCCAGTACTTC. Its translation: CASSYSGGAAETQYF.

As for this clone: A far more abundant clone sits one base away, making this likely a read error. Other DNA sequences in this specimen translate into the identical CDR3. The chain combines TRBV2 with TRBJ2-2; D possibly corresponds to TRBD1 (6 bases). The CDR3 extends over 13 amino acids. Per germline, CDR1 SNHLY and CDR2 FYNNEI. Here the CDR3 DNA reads TGTGCAAGCAGTCTCCGACAGGAAGGGGAGCTGTTTTTT. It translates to CASSLRQEGELFF.

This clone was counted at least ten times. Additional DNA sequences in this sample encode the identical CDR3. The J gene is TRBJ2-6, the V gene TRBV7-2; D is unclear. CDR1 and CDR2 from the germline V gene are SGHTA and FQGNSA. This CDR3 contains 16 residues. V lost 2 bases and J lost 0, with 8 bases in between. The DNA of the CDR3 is TGTGCCAGCAGCTTAATGCGGATCTCTGGGGCCAACGTCCTGACTTTC. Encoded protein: CASSLMRISGANVLTF.

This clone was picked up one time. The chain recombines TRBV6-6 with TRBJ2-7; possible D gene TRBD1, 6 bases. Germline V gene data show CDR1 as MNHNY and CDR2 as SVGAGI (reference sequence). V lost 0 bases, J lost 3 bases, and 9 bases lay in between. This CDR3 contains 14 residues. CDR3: CASSYSQGVYEQYF. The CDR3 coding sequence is TGTGCCAGCAGTTACTCACAGGGAGTCTACGAGCAGTACTTC.

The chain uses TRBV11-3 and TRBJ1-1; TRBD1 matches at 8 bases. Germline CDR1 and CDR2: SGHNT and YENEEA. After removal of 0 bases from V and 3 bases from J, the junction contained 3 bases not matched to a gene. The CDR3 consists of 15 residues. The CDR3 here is CASSLDGTGYTEAFF. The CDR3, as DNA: TGTGCCAGCAGCTTAGACGGGACAGGTTACACTGAAGCTTTCTTT. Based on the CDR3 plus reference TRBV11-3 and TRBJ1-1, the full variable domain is EAGVVQSPRYKIIEKKQPVAFWCNPISGHNTLYWYLQNLGQGPELLIRYENEEAVDDSQLPKDRFSAERLKGVDSTLKIQPAELGDSAVYLCASSLDGTGYTEAFFGQGTRLTVV.

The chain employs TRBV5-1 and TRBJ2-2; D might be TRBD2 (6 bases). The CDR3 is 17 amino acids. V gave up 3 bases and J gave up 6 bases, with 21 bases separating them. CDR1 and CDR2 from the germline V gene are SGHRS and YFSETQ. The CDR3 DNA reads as TGCGCCAGCAGCTACGCTGGCGCTGGAGGGCCGGCCGGGGAGCTGTTTTTT. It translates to CASSYAGAGGPAGELFF.

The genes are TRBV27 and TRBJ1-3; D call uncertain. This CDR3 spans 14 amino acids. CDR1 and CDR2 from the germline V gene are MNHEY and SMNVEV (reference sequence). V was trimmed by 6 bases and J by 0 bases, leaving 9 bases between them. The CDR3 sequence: CASRPGDSGNTIYF. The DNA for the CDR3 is TGTGCCAGCAGGCCAGGAGACTCTGGAAACACCATATATTTT.

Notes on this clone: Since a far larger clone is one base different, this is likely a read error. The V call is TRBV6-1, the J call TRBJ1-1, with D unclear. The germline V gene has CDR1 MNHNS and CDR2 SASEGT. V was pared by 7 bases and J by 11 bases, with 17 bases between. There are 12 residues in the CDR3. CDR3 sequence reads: CASIALPGRAFF. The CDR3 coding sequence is TGTGCCAGCATAGCATTACCCGGCCGGGCTTTCTTT.

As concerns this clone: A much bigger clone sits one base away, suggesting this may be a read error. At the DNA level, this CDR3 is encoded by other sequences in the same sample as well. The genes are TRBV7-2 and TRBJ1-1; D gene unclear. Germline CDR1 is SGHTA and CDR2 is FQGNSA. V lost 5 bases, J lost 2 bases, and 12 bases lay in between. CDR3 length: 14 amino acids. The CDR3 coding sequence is TGTGCCAGCAGCCACAGACGGTTAAACACTGAAGCTTTCTTT. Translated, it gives CASSHRRLNTEAFF.

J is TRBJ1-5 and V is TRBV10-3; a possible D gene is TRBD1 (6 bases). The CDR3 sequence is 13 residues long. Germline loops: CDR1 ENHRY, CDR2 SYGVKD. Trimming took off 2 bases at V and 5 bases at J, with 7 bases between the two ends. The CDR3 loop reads CAISETGHQPQHF. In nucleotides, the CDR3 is TGTGCCATCAGTGAGACAGGGCATCAGCCCCAGCATTTT.

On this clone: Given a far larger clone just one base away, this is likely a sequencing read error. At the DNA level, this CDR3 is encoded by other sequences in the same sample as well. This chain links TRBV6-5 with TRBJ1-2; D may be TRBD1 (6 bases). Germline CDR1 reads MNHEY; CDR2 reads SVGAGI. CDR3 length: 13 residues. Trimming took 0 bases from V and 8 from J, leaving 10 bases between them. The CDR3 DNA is TGTGCCAGCAGTTACTCGAGGGGGTTGGGCTACACCTTC. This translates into CASSYSRGLGYTF.

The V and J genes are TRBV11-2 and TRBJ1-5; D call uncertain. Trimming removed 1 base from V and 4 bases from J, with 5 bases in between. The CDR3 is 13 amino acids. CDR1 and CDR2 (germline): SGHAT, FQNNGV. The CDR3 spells CASSLGRNQPQHF. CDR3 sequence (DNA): TGTGCCAGCAGCTTAGGGCGGAATCAGCCCCAGCATTTT.

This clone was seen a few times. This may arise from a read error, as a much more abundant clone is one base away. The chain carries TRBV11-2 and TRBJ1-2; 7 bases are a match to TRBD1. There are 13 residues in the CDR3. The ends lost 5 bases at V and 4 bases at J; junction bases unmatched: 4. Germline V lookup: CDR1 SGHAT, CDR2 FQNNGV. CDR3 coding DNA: TGTGCCAGCAGCCCCGCAGGGGGCTATGGCTACACCTTC. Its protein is CASSPAGGYGYTF.

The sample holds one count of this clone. The CDR3 region has the DNA TGTGCCAGCAGCTACGCCTACTCCTACGAGCAGTACTTC. Amino acids: CASSYAYSYEQYF. This chain joins TRBV7-2 and TRBJ2-7; no firm D call. The V and J ends lost 4 bases and 0 bases respectively, with 7 bases between them. The CDR3 has 13 amino acids. From germline, CDR1 is SGHTA and CDR2 FQGNSA.

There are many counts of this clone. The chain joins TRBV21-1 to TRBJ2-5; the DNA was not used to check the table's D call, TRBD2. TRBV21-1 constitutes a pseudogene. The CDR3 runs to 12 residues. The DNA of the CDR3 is TGTGCCAGCAAAGCGGCCCAAGAGACCCAGTACTTC. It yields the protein CASKAAQETQYF.

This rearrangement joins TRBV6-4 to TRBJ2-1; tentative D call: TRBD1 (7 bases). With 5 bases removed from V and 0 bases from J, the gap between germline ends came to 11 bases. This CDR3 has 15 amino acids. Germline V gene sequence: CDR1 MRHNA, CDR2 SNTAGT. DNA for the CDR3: TGTGCCAGCAGTCGCGGGGACAGCTCCTACAATGAGCAGTTCTTC. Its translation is CASSRGDSSYNEQFF.

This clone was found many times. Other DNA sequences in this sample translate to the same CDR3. The CDR3 protein is CASSLGGRVGETQYF. CDR3 DNA: TGCGCCAGCAGCTTAGGTGGGAGGGTCGGAGAGACCCAGTACTTC. V gene TRBV5-1 combines with J gene TRBJ2-5; 7 bases are shared with TRBD2. The CDR3 has 15 amino acids. With 2 bases clipped from V and 4 bases from J, the junction kept 8 bases outside the gene matches. Germline CDR1 SGHRS, CDR2 YFSETQ.

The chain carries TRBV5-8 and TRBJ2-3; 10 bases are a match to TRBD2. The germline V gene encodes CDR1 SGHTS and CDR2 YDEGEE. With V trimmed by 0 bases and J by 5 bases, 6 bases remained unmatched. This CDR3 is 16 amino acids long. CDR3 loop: CASSLGLAGVKDTQYF. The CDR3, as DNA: TGTGCCAGCAGCTTGGGCCTAGCGGGAGTCAAAGATACGCAGTATTTT. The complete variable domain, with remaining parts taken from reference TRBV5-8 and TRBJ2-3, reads EAGVTQSPTHLIKTRGQQATLRCSPISGHTSVYWYQQALGLGLQFLLWYDEGEERNRGNFPPRFSGRQFPNYSSELNVNALELEDSALYLCASSLGLAGVKDTQYFGPGTRLTVL.

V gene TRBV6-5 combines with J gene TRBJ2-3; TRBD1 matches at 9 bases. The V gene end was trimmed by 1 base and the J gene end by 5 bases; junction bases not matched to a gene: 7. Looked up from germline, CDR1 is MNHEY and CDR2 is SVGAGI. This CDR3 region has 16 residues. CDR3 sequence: CASSYYPGQGQDTQYF. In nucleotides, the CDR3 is TGTGCCAGCAGTTACTATCCGGGACAGGGTCAAGATACGCAGTATTTT.

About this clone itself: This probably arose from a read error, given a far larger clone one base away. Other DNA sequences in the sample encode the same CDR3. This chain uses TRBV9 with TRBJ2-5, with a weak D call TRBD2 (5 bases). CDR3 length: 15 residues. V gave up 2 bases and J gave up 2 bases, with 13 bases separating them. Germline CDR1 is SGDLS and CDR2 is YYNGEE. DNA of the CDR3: TGTGCCAGCAGCGTGGAGGCGTTCCCACAAGAGACCCAGTACTTC. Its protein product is CASSVEAFPQETQYF.

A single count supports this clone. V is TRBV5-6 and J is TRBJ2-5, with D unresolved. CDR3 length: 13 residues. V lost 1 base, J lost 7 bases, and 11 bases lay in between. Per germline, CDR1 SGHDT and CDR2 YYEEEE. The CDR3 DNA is TGTGCCAGCAGCTTGATGACTTGGGGGACCCAGTACTTC. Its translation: CASSLMTWGTQYF.